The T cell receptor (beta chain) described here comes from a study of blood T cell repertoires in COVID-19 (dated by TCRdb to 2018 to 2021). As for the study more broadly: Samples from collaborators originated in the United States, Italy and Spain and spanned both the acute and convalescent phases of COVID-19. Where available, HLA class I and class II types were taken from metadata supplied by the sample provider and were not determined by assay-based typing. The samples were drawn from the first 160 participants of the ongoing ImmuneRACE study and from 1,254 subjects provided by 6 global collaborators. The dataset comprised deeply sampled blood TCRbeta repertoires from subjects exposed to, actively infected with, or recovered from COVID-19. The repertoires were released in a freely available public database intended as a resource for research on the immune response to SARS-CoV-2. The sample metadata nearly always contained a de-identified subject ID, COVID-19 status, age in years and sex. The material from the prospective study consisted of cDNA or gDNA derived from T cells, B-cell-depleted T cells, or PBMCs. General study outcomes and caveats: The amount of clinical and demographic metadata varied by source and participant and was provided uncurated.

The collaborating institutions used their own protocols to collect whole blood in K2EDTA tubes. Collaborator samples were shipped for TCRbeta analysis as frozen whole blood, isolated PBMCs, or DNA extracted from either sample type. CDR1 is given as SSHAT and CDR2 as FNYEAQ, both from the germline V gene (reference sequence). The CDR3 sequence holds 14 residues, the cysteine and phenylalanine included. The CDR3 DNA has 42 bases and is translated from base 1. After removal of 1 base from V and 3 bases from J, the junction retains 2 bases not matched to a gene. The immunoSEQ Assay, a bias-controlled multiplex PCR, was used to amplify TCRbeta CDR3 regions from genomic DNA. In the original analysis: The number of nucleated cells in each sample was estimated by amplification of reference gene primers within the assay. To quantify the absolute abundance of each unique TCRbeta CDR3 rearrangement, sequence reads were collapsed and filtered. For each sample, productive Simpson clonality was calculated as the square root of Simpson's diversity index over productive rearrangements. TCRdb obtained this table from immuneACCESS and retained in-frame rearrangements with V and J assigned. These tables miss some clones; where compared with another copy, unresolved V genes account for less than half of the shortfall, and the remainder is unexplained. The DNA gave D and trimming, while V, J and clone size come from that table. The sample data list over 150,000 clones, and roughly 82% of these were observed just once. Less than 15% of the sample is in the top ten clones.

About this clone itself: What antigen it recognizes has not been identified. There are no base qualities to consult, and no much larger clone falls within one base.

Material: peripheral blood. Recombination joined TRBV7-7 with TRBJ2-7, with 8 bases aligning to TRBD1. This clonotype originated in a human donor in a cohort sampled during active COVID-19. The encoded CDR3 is CASSLVQGVYEQYF. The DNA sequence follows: TGTGCCAGCAGCTTAGTACAGGGGGTCTACGAGCAGTACTTC.